This T cell receptor (beta chain) is from a study of blood T cell repertoires in COVID-19. Study-level information: COVID-19 samples from acute and convalescent phases originated in the United States, Italy and Spain. In each case, the material was cDNA or gDNA derived from T cells, B-cell-depleted T cells, or PBMCs.

Germline loops: CDR1 SEHNR, CDR2 FQNEAQ (reference sequence). The CDR3 covers 13 residues. Under the authors' procedure: Reference gene primers were amplified, and this amplification served to estimate nucleated cell counts. This table comes from immunoSEQ multiplex PCR, and its TCRdb copy is limited to in-frame clones, with some not included. That table furnishes V, J and clone size, whereas the DNA furnished D and trimming. The sample lists 210,000 or so clones, about 86% occurring once. This clonotype was obtained from a woman in her forties or fifties with acute or convalescent COVID-19. The chain couples TRBV7-9 to TRBJ1-1; possibly TRBD1 for D (6 bases). The sample comprised peripheral blood. CDR3 sequence: CAGGGHQNTEAFF. The CDR3, as DNA: TGTGCGGGGGGGGGACACCAGAACACTGAAGCTTTCTTT.